The source of this TCR beta chain is a study of blood T cell repertoires in COVID-19 (TCRdb year 2020). Study-wide context: For ImmuneRACE Cohort 3, a participant was defined as recovered based on two consecutive negative NP/OP PCR tests, clearance by a healthcare professional, or resolution of symptoms. The collaborator samples originated in the United States, Italy and Spain and spanned the acute and convalescent phases of COVID-19. The prospective study material was composed of cDNA or gDNA derived from T cells, B-cell-depleted T cells, or PBMCs. The dataset comprised deeply sampled blood TCRbeta repertoires from subjects exposed to, actively infected with, or recovered from COVID-19. The repertoires were made available in a free public database intended to serve as a resource for research on the immune response to SARS-CoV-2. The samples were drawn from the first 160 participants of the ongoing ImmuneRACE study and from 1,254 subjects provided by 6 global collaborators. The sample metadata nearly always contained a de-identified subject ID, COVID-19 status, age in years and sex. Where available, HLA class I and class II types were obtained from metadata supplied by the sample provider rather than from assay-based typing. Broad study findings and their caveats: The amount of clinical and demographic metadata varied by source and participant and was provided uncurated.

Participants in the prospective study were enrolled through a virtual design, were aged about 18 to 90 years, and lived in about 25 United States geographic areas. In the prospective study, cohorts were assigned on the basis of participant-reported clinical history obtained from a screening survey and a study questionnaire. In the prospective study, whole blood, serum and a nasopharyngeal or oropharyngeal swab were collected from each participant by mobile phlebotomists. Over a roughly 2-month period, participants in the prospective study had the option of providing additional blood draws and questionnaires. Before DNA extraction, prospective study blood samples were shipped either frozen or at room temperature. Concerning this clone: The antigen it recognizes is unknown. Within one base of it there is no much larger clone, and no base qualities were kept.

TCRbeta CDR3 regions were amplified from genomic DNA by means of the immunoSEQ Assay, a bias-controlled multiplex PCR. Turning to the authors' computational methods: Nucleated cell counts per sample were estimated from amplification of reference gene primers within the assay. To quantify the absolute abundance of each unique TCRbeta CDR3 rearrangement, sequence reads were collapsed and filtered. For each sample, productive Simpson clonality was calculated as the square root of Simpson's diversity index across productive rearrangements. This is the immuneACCESS table as TCRdb keeps it, with only in-frame sequences that have V and J called. A part of the clones is gone; compared with another copy, unresolved V genes explain less than half, and the rest is unexplained. V and J calls and clone size are as listed in that table; D and trimming were resolved from the DNA. For this sample there are more than 120,000 clones; about 87% appear just once. In total, the top ten clones hold 3% to 4.5% of the sample.

The receptor comes from a man aged 45-60 years in a cohort exposed to, infected with or recovered from COVID-19 (not recorded which). Sequencing input: PBMCs or T cells enriched from blood (not recorded which).

The DNA sequence reads TGTGCCAGCAGTTCGGAGGCTGAAGCTTTCTTT. It codes for CASSSEAEAFF. The sequence links TRBV28 to TRBJ1-1, with the D gene call left open. Between the V and J ends, shortened by 4 bases and 6 bases respectively, the junction contains 6 bases. CDR1 MDHEN and CDR2 SYDVKM are derived from the germline V gene. The CDR3 numbers 11 residues from cysteine through phenylalanine. The retained sequence is limited to the CDR3, 33 bases, with the frame set at the first base.